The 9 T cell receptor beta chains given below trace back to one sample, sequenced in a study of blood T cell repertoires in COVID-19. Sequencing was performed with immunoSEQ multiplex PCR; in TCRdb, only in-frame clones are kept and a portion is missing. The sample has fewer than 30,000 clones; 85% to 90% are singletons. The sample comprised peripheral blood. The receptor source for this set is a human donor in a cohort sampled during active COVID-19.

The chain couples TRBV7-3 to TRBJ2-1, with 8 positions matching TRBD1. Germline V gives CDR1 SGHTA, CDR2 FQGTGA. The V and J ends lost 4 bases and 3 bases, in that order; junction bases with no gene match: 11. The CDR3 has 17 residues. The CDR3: CASSSNPTGVVYNEQFF. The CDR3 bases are TGTGCCAGCAGCTCTAACCCGACAGGGGTAGTCTACAATGAGCAGTTCTTC.

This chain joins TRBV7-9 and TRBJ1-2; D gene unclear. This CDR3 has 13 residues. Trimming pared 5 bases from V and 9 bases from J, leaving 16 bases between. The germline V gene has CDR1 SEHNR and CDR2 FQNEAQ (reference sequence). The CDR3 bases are TGTGCCAGCAGCATACTTACAGATTTCCGCTACACCTTC. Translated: CASSILTDFRYTF.

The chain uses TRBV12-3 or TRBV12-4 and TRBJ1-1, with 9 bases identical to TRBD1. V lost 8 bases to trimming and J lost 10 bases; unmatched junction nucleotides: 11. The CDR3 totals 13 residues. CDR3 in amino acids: CASGPSGTGLAFF. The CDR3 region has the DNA TGTGCCAGCGGGCCCTCCGGGACAGGGTTAGCTTTCTTT.

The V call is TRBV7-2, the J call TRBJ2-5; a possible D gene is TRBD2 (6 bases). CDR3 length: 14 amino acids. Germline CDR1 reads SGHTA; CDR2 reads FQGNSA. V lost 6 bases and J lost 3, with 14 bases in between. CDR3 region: CASRAGRGEETQYF. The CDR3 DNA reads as TGTGCCAGCAGGGCCGGGCGGGGAGAAGAGACCCAGTACTTC. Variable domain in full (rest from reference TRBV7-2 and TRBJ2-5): GAGVSQSPSNKVTEKGKDVELRCDPISGHTALYWYRQSLGQGLEFLIYFQGNSAPDKSGLPSDRFSAERTGGSVSTLTIQRTQQEDSAVYLCASRAGRGEETQYFGPGTRLLVL.

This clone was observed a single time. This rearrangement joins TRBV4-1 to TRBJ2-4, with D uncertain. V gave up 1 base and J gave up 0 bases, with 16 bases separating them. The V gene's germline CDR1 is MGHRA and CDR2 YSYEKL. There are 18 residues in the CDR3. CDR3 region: CASSQASLANLAKNIQYF. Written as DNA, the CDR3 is TGCGCCAGCAGCCAAGCTAGTTTGGCAAACCTAGCCAAAAACATTCAGTACTTC.

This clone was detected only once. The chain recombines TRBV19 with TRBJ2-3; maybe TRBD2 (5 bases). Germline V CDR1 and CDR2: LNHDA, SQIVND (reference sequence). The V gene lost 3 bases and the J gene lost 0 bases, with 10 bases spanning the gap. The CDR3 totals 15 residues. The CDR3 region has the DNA TGTGCCAGTAGTATTAGGACTTCTAGCACAGATACGCAGTATTTT. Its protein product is CASSIRTSSTDTQYF.

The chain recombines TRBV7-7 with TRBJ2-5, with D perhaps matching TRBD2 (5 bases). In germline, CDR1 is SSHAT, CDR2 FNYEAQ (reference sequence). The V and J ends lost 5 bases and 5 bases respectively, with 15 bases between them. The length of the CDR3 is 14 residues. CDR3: CASSPQGGDETQYF. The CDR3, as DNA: TGTGCCAGCAGCCCTCAAGGAGGCGACGAGACCCAGTACTTC.

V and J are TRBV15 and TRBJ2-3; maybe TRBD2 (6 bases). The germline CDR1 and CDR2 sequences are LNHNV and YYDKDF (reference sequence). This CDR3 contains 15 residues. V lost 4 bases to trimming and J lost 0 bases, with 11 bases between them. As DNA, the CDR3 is TGTGCCACCAGCACTGGGACTCCTAGCACAGATACGCAGTATTTT. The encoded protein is CATSTGTPSTDTQYF.

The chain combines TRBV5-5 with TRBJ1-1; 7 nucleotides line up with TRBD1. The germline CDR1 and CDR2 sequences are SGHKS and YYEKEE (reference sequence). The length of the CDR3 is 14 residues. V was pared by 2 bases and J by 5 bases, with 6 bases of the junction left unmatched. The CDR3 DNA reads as TGTGCCAGCAGCTTAGACAGGGCGGGTACTGAAGCTTTCTTT. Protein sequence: CASSLDRAGTEAFF.